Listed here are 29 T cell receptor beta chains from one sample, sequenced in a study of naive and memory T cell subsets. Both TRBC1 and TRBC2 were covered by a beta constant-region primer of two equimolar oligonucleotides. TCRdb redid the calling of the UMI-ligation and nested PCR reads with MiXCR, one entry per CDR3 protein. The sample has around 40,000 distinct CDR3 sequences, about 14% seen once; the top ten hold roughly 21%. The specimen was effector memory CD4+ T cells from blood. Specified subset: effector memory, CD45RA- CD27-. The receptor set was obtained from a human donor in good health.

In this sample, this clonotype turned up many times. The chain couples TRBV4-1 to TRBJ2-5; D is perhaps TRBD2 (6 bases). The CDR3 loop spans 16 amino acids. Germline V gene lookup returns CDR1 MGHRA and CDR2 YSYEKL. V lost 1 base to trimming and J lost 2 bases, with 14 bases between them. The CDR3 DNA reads TGCGCCAGCAGCCAAGGTGAGGGACTCTCGCAAGAGACCCAGTACTTC. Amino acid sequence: CASSQGEGLSQETQYF.

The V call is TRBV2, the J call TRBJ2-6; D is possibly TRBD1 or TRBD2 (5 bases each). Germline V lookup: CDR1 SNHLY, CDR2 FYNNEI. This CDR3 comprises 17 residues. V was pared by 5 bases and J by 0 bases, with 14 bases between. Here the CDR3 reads CASSWDGAPSGANVLTF. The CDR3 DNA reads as TGTGCCAGCAGTTGGGACGGCGCCCCCTCTGGGGCCAACGTCCTGACTTTC. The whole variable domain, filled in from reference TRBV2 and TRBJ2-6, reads EPEVTQTPSHQVTQMGQEVILRCVPISNHLYFYWYRQILGQKVEFLVSFYNNEISEKSEIFDDQFSVERPDGSNFTLKIRSTKLEDSAMYFCASSWDGAPSGANVLTFGAGSRLTVL.

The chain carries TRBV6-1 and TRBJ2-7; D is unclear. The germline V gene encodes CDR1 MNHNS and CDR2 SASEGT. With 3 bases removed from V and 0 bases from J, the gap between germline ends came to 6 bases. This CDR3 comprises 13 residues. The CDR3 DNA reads TGTGCCAGCAGTGATAGCAGCTCCTACGAGCAGTACTTC. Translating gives CASSDSSSYEQYF.

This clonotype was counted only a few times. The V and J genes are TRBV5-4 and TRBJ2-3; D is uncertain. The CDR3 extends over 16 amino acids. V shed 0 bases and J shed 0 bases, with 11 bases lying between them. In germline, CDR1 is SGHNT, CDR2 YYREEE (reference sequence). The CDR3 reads CASSLAAFPSTDTQYF. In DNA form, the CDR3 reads TGTGCCAGCAGCTTGGCGGCGTTTCCTAGCACAGATACGCAGTATTTT.

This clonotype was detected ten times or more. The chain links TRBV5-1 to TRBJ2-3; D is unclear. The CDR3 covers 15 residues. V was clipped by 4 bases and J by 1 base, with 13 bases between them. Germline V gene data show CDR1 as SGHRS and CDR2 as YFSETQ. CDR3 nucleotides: TGCGCCAGCAGCCTTGGAGTCTCTCGCACAGATACGCAGTATTTT. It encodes CASSLGVSRTDTQYF.

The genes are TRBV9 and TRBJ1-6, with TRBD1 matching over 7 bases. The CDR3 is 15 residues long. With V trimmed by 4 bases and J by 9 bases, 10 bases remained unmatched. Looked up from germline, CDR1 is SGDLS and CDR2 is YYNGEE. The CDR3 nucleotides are TGTGCCAGCAGCTCCGGGTCAGGGGGGTTTTCACCCCTCCACTTT. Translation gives CASSSGSGGFSPLHF.

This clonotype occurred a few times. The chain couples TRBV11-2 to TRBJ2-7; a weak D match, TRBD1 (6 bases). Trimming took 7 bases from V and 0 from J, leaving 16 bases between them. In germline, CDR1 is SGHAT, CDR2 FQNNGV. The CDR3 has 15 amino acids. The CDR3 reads CASKVTGPLSYEQYF. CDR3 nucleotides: TGTGCCAGCAAGGTCACAGGGCCTCTCTCCTACGAGCAGTACTTC.

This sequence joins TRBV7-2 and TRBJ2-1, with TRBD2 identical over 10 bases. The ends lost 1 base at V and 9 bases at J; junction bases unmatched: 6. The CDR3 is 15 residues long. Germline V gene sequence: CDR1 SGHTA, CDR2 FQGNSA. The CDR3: CASSLGTSGAGEQFF. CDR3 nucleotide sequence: TGTGCCAGCAGCTTAGGGACTAGCGGAGCGGGTGAGCAGTTCTTC.

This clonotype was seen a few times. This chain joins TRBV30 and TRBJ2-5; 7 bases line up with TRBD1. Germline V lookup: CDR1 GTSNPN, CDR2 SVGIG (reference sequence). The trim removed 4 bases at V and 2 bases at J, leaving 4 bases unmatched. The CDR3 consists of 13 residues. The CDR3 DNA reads TGTGCCTGGAAGCGACAGGGTCAAGAGACCCAGTACTTC. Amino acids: CAWKRQGQETQYF. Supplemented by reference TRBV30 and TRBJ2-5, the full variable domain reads SQTIHQWPATLVQPVGSPLSLECTVEGTSNPNLYWYRQAAGRGLQLLFYSVGIGQISSEVPQNLSASRPQDRQFILSSKKLLLSDSGFYLCAWKRQGQETQYFGPGTRLLVL.

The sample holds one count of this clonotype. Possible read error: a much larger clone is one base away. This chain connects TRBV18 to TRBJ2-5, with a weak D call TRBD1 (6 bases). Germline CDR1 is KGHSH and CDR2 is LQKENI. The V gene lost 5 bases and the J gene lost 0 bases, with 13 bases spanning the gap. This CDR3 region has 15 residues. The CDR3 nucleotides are TGTGCCAGCTCAGGGGTACAGGGAAACCAAGAGACCCAGTACTTC. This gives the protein CASSGVQGNQETQYF.

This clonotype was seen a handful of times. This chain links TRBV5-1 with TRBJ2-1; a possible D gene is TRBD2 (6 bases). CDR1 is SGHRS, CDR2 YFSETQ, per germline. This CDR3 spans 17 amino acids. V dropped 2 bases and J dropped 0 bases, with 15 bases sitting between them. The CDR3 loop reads CASSFPLRGTSYNEQFF. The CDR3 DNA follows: TGCGCCAGCAGCTTTCCATTACGGGGGACCTCCTACAATGAGCAGTTCTTC.

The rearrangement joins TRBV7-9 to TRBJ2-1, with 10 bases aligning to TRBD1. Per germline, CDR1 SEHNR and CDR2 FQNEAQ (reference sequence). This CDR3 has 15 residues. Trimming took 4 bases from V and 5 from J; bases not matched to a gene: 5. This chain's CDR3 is CASSSGTGVHNEQFF. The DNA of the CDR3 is TGTGCCAGCAGCTCCGGGACAGGGGTCCACAATGAGCAGTTCTTC.

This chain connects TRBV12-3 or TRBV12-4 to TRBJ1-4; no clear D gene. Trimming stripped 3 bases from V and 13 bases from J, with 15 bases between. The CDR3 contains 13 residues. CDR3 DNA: TGTGCCAGCAGTTTTTCTCCCCGGGGTGTACTGTTTTTT. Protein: CASSFSPRGVLFF.

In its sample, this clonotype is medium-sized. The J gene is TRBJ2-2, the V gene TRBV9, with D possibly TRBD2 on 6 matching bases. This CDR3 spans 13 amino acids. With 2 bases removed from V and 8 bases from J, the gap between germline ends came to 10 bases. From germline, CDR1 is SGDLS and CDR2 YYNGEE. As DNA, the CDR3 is TGTGCCAGCAGCGTCAGCCTAGCGGGGGAGCTGTTTTTT. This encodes CASSVSLAGELFF. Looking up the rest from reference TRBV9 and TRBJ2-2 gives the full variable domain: DSGVTQTPKHLITATGQRVTLRCSPRSGDLSVYWYQQSLDQGLQFLIQYYNGEERAKGNILERFSAQQFPDLHSELNLSSLELGDSALYFCASSVSLAGELFFGEGSRLTVL.

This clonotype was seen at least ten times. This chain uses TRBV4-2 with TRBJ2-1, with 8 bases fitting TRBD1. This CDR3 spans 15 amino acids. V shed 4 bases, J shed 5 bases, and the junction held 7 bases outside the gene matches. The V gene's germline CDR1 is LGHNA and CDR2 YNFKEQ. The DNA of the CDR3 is TGTGCCAGCAGCCTAGGACAGGGAAACAACAATGAGCAGTTCTTC. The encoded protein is CASSLGQGNNNEQFF.

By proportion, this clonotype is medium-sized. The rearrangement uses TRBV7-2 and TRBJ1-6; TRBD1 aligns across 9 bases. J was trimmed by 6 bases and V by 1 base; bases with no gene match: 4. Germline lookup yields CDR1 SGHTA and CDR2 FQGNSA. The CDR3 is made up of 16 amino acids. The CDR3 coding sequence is TGTGCCAGCAGCTTAGAAAGACAGGGGGGTAATTCACCCCTCCACTTT. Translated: CASSLERQGGNSPLHF.

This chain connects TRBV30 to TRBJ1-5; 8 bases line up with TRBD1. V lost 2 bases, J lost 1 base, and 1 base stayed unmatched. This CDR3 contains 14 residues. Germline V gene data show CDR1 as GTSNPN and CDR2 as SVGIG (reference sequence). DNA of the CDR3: TGTGCCTGGAGTCAGGGGGCAAGCAATCAGCCCCAGCATTTT. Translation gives CAWSQGASNQPQHF.

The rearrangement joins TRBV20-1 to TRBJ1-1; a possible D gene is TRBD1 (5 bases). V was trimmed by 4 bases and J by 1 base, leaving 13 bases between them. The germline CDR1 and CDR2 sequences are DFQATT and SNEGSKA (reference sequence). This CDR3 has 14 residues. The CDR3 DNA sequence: TGCAGTGCTACAGGGAGAATAAGGAACACTGAAGCTTTCTTT. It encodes CSATGRIRNTEAFF.

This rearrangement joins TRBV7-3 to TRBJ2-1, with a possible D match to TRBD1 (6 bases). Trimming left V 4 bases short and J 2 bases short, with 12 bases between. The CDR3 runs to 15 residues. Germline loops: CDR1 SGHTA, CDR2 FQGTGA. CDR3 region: CASSSKGVPYNEQFF. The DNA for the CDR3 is TGTGCCAGCAGCTCGAAGGGGGTACCCTACAATGAGCAGTTCTTC.

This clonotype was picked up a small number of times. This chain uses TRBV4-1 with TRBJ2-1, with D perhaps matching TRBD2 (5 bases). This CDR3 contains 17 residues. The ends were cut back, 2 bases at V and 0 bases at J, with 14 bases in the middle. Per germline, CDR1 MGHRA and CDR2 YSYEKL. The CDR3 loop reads CASSQLDMGVSYNEQFF. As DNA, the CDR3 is TGCGCCAGCAGCCAACTAGATATGGGAGTCTCCTACAATGAGCAGTTCTTC.

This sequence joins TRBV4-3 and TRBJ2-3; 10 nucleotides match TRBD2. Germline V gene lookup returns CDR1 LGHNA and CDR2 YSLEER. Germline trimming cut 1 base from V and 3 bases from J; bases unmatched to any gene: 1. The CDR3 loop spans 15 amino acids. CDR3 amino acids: CASSQASGSTDTQYF. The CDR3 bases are TGCGCCAGCAGCCAAGCTAGCGGGAGTACAGATACGCAGTATTTT.

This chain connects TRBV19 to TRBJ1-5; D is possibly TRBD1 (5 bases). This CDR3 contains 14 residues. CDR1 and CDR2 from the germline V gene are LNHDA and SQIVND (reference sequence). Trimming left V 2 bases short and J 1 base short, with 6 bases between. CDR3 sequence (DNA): TGTGCCAGTAGTATAAGGGACAGCAATCAGCCCCAGCATTTT. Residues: CASSIRDSNQPQHF.

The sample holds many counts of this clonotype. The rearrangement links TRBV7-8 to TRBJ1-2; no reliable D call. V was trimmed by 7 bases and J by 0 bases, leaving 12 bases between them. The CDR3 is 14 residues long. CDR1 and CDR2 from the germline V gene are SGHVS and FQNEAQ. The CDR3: CASTPREANYGYTF. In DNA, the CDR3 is TGTGCCAGCACCCCCAGAGAAGCTAACTATGGCTACACCTTC.

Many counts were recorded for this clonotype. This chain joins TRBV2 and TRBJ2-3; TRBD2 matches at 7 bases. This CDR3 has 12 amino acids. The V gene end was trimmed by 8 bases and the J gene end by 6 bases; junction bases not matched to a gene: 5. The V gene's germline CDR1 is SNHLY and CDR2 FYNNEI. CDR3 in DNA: TGTGCCAGCCGGGGGGAGGGCGATACGCAGTATTTT. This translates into CASRGEGDTQYF.

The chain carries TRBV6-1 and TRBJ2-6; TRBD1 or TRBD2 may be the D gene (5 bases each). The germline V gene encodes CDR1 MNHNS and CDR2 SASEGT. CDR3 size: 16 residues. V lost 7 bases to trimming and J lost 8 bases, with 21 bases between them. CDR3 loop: CASIGRDRGATNVLTF. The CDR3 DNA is TGTGCCAGCATTGGACGCGACCGAGGGGCGACCAACGTCCTGACTTTC.

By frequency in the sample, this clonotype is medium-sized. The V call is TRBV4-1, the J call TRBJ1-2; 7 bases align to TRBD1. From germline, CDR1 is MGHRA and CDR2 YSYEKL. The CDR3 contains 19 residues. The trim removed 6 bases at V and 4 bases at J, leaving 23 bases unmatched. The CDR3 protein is CASSHLSPILTGQIYGYTF. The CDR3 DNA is TGCGCCAGCAGTCACCTTTCGCCAATCTTAACGGGACAGATCTATGGCTACACCTTC.

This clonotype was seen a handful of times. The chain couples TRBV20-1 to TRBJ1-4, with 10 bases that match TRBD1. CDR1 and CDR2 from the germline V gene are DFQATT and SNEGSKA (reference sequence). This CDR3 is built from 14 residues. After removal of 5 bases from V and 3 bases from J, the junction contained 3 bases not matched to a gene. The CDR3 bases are TGCAGTGCTGACAGGGGGCAGTCTAATGAAAAACTGTTTTTT. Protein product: CSADRGQSNEKLFF.

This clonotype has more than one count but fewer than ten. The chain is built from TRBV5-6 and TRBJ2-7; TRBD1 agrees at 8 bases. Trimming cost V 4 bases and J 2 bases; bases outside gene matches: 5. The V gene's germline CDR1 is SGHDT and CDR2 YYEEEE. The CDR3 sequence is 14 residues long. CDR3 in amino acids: CASSGRGLTYEQYF. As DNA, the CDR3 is TGTGCCAGCAGCGGCAGGGGGCTGACCTACGAGCAGTACTTC.

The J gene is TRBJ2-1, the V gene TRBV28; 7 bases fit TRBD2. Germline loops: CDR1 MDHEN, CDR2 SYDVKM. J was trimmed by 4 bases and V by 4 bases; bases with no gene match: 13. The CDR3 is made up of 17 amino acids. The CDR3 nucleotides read TGTGCCAGCAGTTACCACGATGGCGTCGGGGGGTACAATGAGCAGTTCTTC. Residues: CASSYHDGVGGYNEQFF.